This T cell receptor beta chain was retrieved from a study of blood T cell repertoires in COVID-19. For the study at large: Donors in the United States, Italy and Spain gave samples during acute or convalescent COVID-19. PBMCs, B-cell-depleted T cells, or T cells provided the cDNA or gDNA that made up the material.

CDR1 and CDR2 (germline): LGHDT, YNNKEL (reference sequence). V lost 1 base and J lost 7, with 16 bases in between. The CDR3 runs 16 residues. Per the original data handling: Estimation of nucleated cell counts was performed using reference gene primer amplification. Profiled with immunoSEQ multiplex PCR; TCRdb holds only in-frame clones, not every one. V and J calls and clone size are those listed in that table; D and trimming were worked out from the DNA. This sample has 70,000 to 80,000 clones, with 75% to 90% found just once. Sequenced sample: peripheral blood. The rearrangement links TRBV3-1 (or the pseudogene TRBV3-2) to TRBJ1-4, with D possibly being TRBD1 (5 bases). The source of this sequence is a human donor in a cohort sampled during active COVID-19. In nucleotides, the CDR3 is TGTGCCAGCAGCCAAGGTGGAGGGGCAGGAAGTGAAAAACTGTTTTTT. This encodes CASSQGGGAGSEKLFF.